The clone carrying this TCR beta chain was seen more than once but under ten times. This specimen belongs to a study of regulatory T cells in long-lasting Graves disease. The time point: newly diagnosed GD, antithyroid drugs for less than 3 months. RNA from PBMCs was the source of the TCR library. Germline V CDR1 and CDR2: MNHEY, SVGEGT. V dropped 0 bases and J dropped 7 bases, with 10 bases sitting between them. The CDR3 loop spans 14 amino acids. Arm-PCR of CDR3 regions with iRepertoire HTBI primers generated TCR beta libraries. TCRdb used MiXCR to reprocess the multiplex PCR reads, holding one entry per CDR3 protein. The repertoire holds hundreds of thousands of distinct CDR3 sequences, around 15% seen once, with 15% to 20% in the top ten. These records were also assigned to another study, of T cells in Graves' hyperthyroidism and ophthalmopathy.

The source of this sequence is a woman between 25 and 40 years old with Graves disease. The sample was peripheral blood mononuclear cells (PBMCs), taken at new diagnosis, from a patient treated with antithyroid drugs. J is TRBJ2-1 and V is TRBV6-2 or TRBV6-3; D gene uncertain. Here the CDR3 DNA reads TGTGCCAGCAGTTACTCGCATACCGTAAATGAGCAGTTCTTC. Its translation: CASSYSHTVNEQFF.